A single sample gave rise to the 10 T cell receptor beta chains below, sequenced in a study of tumor and adjacent non-tumor tissue in lung cancer. The library came from three nested PCR rounds adapted from ARM-PCR protocols. TCRdb re-called the multiplex PCR reads through MiXCR, storing one row per CDR3 protein. This table holds about 100,000 distinct CDR3 sequences, around three fifths found once. No cell sorting was done before RNA was extracted from the tissue. This non-tumor lung sample came from over 3 cm beyond the tumor edge. The sequencing input was distant non-tumor lung tissue. These receptors all stem from a man aged 25 to 40 with non-small cell lung cancer.

This clonotype has just one count. Mismatch with germline at one junction end may stem from a read error. This CDR3 is CGARHWSGKNIQYF. In DNA form, the CDR3 reads TGCGGTGCTAGGCACTGGAGCGGCAAAAACATTCAGTACTTC. The V gene is TRBV20-1, the J gene TRBJ2-4; a weak D match, TRBD2 (5 bases). The CDR3 is 14 amino acids. CDR1 is DFQATT, CDR2 SNEGSKA, per germline (reference sequence).

This sequence joins TRBV6-5 and TRBJ1-2; 7 nucleotides align to TRBD1. Trimming at V came to 4 bases and at J to 4 bases, leaving 6 bases not matched to a gene. The CDR3 is 14 residues long. Germline V lookup: CDR1 MNHEY, CDR2 SVGAGI. CDR3 coding DNA: TGTGCCAGCAGTTTCGGGACAGACTTCTATGGCTACACCTTC. It is translated as CASSFGTDFYGYTF.

A note on this clonotype: This may stem from a read error, because a much larger clone lies one nucleotide away. The chain's CDR3 is CAWRKRGQWGCTF. The CDR3 coding sequence is TGTGCCTGGAGGAAGAGGGGACAGTGGGGCTGCACCTTC. This chain uses TRBV30 with TRBJ1-2, with 7 nucleotides matching TRBD1. The CDR3 totals 13 residues. Germline V gives CDR1 GTSNPN, CDR2 SVGIG (reference sequence).

This clonotype has only a few counts. At one end, the junction sequence differs from germline, possibly due to a read error. The chain is built from TRBV6-2 or TRBV6-3 and TRBJ1-5; D unresolved. CDR1 MNHEY and CDR2 SVGEGT come from the germline V gene. The CDR3 is made up of 15 amino acids. CDR3 nucleotide sequence: TGTGCCAGCAGTCCCGGGATAGGGTTTAATCAGCCCCAGCACTTT. It translates to CASSPGIGFNQPQHF.

In regard to this clonotype: A much bigger clone sits one base away, suggesting this may be a read error. This chain connects TRBV29-1 to TRBJ2-5; a possible D gene is TRBD2 (6 bases). The V gene lost 6 bases and the J gene lost 9 bases, with 26 bases spanning the gap. The CDR3 has 15 residues. Germline V lookup: CDR1 SQVTM, CDR2 ANQGSEA. The chain's CDR3 is CSVPVFLAYERAQYF. CDR3 DNA sequence: TGCAGCGTCCCCGTGTTTCTAGCGTACGAGAGGGCCCAGTACTTC.

This chain joins TRBV11-3 and TRBJ2-2; D gene ambiguous. Germline V gives CDR1 SGHNT, CDR2 YENEEA. This CDR3 is built from 13 residues. CDR3 sequence: CFSSPQMAGELFF. CDR3 nucleotide sequence: TGTTTCAGCAGCCCCCAAATGGCCGGGGAGCTGTTTTTT. Based on the CDR3 plus reference TRBV11-3 and TRBJ2-2, the full variable domain is EAGVVQSPRYKIIEKKQPVAFWCNPISGHNTLYWYLQNLGQGPELLIRYENEEAVDDSQLPKDRFSAERLKGVDSTLKIQPAELGDSAVYLCFSSPQMAGELFFGEGSRLTVL.

This clonotype was observed a few times. The V call is TRBV6-5, the J call TRBJ2-7, with 12 bases identical to TRBD2. The V gene's germline CDR1 is MNHEY and CDR2 SVGAGI. V lost 6 bases, J lost 7 bases, and 4 bases stayed unmatched. This CDR3 has 13 amino acids. The CDR3 region is CASRVGLAGEQYF. DNA of the CDR3: TGTGCCAGCAGAGTGGGACTAGCGGGTGAGCAGTACTTC.

Turning to this clonotype: A much larger clone differs by one base, so this may be a read error. The chain has TRBV4-2 and TRBJ2-5; 8 bases are shared with TRBD2. CDR3 length equals 17 residues. Germline CDR1 is LGHNA and CDR2 is YNFKEQ. The CDR3 DNA is TGTGTCAGCAGCCAAGCTTGGAGTAGCGGGGTACAAGAGACCCAGTACTTC. Protein product: CVSSQAWSSGVQETQYF.

This clonotype was seen at least ten times. The V and J genes are TRBV7-8 and TRBJ2-3; 7 bases agree with TRBD2. The length of the CDR3 is 15 residues. Germline V gene lookup returns CDR1 SGHVS and CDR2 FQNEAQ. The junction had 4 bases not matched to a gene; V was cut back by 1 base and J by 3 bases. CDR3 protein: CASSLVLASTDTQYF. As DNA, the CDR3 is TGTGCCAGCAGCTTAGTACTAGCGAGTACAGATACGCAGTATTTT.

This clonotype was seen a few times. The chain employs TRBV15 and TRBJ2-7; D is possibly TRBD1 (5 bases). In germline, CDR1 is LNHNV, CDR2 YYDKDF (reference sequence). Trimming stripped 1 base from V and 4 bases from J, with 11 bases between. This CDR3 region has 14 residues. As DNA, the CDR3 is TGTGCCACCAGCAGAGGAATCGACAGTTACGAGCAGTACTTC. This encodes CATSRGIDSYEQYF.